The next 7 T cell receptor beta chains were all read from a single sample in a study of shared clonotypes between healthy human individuals. Only in-frame clones appear in the TCRdb table, and some are missing; sequencing was by immunoSEQ multiplex PCR. This sample carries over 400,000 clones, approximately 81% of them seen once, and the ten largest clones take roughly 13%. Material: PBMCs. The origin of the receptors is a woman aged 40-49 years in good health. Some clones in this sample may be carry-over from other donors' samples.

This chain connects TRBV6-6 to TRBJ2-1, with D uncertain. V was clipped by 3 bases and J by 4 bases, with 16 bases between them. The germline V gene has CDR1 MNHNY and CDR2 SVGAGI (reference sequence). This CDR3 is 16 amino acids long. Here the CDR3 reads CASSYRPDQPYNEQFF. CDR3 DNA: TGTGCCAGCAGTTATAGGCCTGATCAGCCTTACAATGAGCAGTTCTTC.

V usage is TRBV11-2 and J usage is TRBJ2-7, with 11 bases matching TRBD2. The CDR3 totals 15 residues. After removal of 5 bases from V and 4 bases from J, the junction contained 7 bases not matched to a gene. The germline CDR1 and CDR2 sequences are SGHAT and FQNNGV. The CDR3: CASSPQLAGEYEQYF. The CDR3 nucleotides are TGTGCCAGCAGCCCGCAACTAGCGGGAGAGTACGAGCAGTACTTC.

The sample holds one count of this clone. The rearrangement links TRBV18 to TRBJ1-1; TRBD1 aligns across 7 bases. This CDR3 has 15 residues. From germline, CDR1 is KGHSH and CDR2 LQKENI. Trimming cost V 2 bases and J 5 bases; bases outside gene matches: 8. CDR3 sequence reads: CASSPGYRGSTEAFF. The CDR3 DNA reads as TGTGCCAGCTCACCAGGGTACAGGGGAAGTACTGAAGCTTTCTTT.

Comments on this clone: This may be a read error: a much more frequent sequence differs by one nucleotide. The genes are TRBV7-6 and TRBJ2-3; 12 bases align to TRBD2. This CDR3 contains 17 residues. CDR1 and CDR2 (germline): SGHVS, FNYEAQ. V dropped 3 bases and J dropped 8; count of bases not matched to a gene: 12. The CDR3 sequence: CASSLTHTSGRWGTQYF. In DNA form, the CDR3 reads TGTGCCAGCAGCTTGACCCACACTAGCGGGAGGTGGGGTACGCAGTATTTT. Complete variable domain (other parts from reference TRBV7-6 and TRBJ2-3): GAGVSQSPRYKVTKRGQDVALRCDPISGHVSLYWYRQALGQGPEFLTYFNYEAQQDKSGLPNDRFSAERPEGSISTLTIQRTEQRDSAMYRCASSLTHTSGRWGTQYFGPGTRLTVL.

The chain couples TRBV28 to TRBJ2-1; D is uncertain. The V end lost 1 base, the J end lost 5 bases, and 12 bases lay between the germline ends. This CDR3 is 15 amino acids long. Germline CDR1 reads MDHEN; CDR2 reads SYDVKM. Here the CDR3 DNA reads TGTGCCAGCAGTTTATCTGGGGTAATCGACAATGAGCAGTTCTTC. This codes for CASSLSGVIDNEQFF.

The V gene is TRBV5-1, the J gene TRBJ1-1; unclear D gene. Trimming took 0 bases from V and 0 from J, leaving 9 bases between them. Per germline, CDR1 SGHRS and CDR2 YFSETQ. The CDR3 covers 15 residues. The CDR3 DNA is TGCGCCAGCAGCTTGGCCAGACACGTGAACACTGAAGCTTTCTTT. Protein product: CASSLARHVNTEAFF. The whole variable domain, filled in from reference TRBV5-1 and TRBJ1-1, reads KAGVTQTPRYLIKTRGQQVTLSCSPISGHRSVSWYQQTPGQGLQFLFEYFSETQRNKGNFPGRFSGRQFSNSRSEMNVSTLELGDSALYLCASSLARHVNTEAFFGQGTRLTVV.

This chain links TRBV10-1 with TRBJ2-7; 9 positions match TRBD1. Germline CDR1 is WNHNN and CDR2 is SYGVQD (reference sequence). This CDR3 region has 18 residues. V shed 8 bases, J shed 2 bases, and the junction held 19 bases outside the gene matches. The CDR3 region has the DNA TGCGCCAGCCCTTTTAGGACAGGGGCCACTTCTCCTACCTACGAGCAGTACTTC. Its protein is CASPFRTGATSPTYEQYF.